The clone carrying this TCR beta chain has a single count. Its target is not known. The entry originates in a study of T cell responses to AZD1222 COVID-19 vaccine. The overall study: Second doses that came at about 4 or about 12 weeks were put together.

Libraries were prepared by immunoSEQ multiplex PCR; TCRdb keeps only in-frame clonotypes and omits some of them. The data hold around 140,000 clones, with 80% to 95% observed a single time. Study outcomes and limitations: Only after the peak T cell response were repertoires sampled. A reported finding is that nearly half of spike-specific TCRs target unmutated variant regions. Seropositive AZD1222 recipients at baseline numbered only five or six.

Germline V gene data show CDR1 as LGHDT and CDR2 as YNNKEL (reference sequence). The CDR3 consists of 15 residues. V lost 1 base, J lost 4 bases, and 13 bases lay in between. The chain combines TRBV3-1 (or the pseudogene TRBV3-2) with TRBJ1-1, with unresolved D. The starting material was peripheral blood, obtained on day 0 of AZD1222 vaccination. The source of this sequence is an adult in good health. CDR3 loop: CASSQGTSGATEAFF. For the CDR3, the DNA is TGTGCCAGCAGCCAAGGGACGTCCGGAGCCACTGAAGCTTTCTTT.